Listed below are T cell receptor beta chains from one sample, sequenced in a study of blood T cell repertoires in COVID-19. Repertoires were generated with immunoSEQ multiplex PCR, while TCRdb's copy carries only in-frame clones and drops some. The data contain over 150,000 clones, about 80% of them singletons. Source material: peripheral blood. The receptors were gathered from a man in his 60s with acute or convalescent COVID-19. CDR3s include the opening cysteine and the closing phenylalanine or tryptophan. D genes are given only for firm matches. The size field is filled for only some rows; it gives once, few, many or a size class.

>TRBJ1-1|NA|once|TRBV19
TGTGCCAGTACCAGACAAACAAACACTGAAGCTTTCTTT
CASTRQTNTEAFF
>TRBJ2-1|NA|NA|TRBV4-3
TGCGCCAGCAGCCAATCCAGGGTGGATGAGCAGTTCTTC
CASSQSRVDEQFF
>TRBJ2-1|NA|once|TRBV4-3
TGCGCCAGCAGCCAAGATTCACAGGGCCGCAATGAGCAGTTCTTC
CASSQDSQGRNEQFF
>TRBJ1-3|TRBD1|NA|TRBV23-1
TGCGCCAGCAGCCAACCAACGGACAGGGGGCCGGGAAACACCATATATTTT
CASSQPTDRGPGNTIYF
>TRBJ2-3|TRBD2|NA|TRBV25-1
TGTGCCAGCAGCGAGAGCGGGGGGACAGATACGCAGTATTTT
CASSESGGTDTQYF
>TRBJ2-6|NA|NA|TRBV2
TGTGCCACCAGACAGCTCTCTGGGGCCAACGTCCTGACTTTC
CATRQLSGANVLTF
>TRBJ1-2|TRBD1|NA|TRBV5-1
TGCGCCAGCAGCTCCGATTCGACAGGGGGAGGCTACACCTTC
CASSSDSTGGGYTF
>TRBJ2-2|TRBD1|NA|TRBV6-2/TRBV6-3
TGTGCCAGCAGTACCGGGACAGGGATCGGGGAGCTGTTTTTT
CASSTGTGIGELFF
>TRBJ1-3|NA|few|TRBV6-4
TGTGCCAGCAGTGAAAACTCTGGCTCTGGAAACACCATATATTTT
CASSENSGSGNTIYF
>TRBJ2-5|NA|few|TRBV18
TGTGCCAGCTCACTAACACCGGGGGTTCCAGAGACCCAGTACTTC
CASSLTPGVPETQYF
>TRBJ1-6|NA|NA|TRBV25-1
TGTGCCAGCAGTGACAGGTCGGGGTCCTATAATTCACCCCTCCACTTT
CASSDRSGSYNSPLHF
>TRBJ2-2|NA|NA|TRBV19
TGTGCCAGCAAAAACAGGGAAGTGAACACCGGGGAGCTGTTTTTT
CASKNREVNTGELFF
>TRBJ1-2|NA|NA|TRBV29-1
TGCAGCGTTGAAGACCACTCCAACTATGGCTACACCTTC
CSVEDHSNYGYTF
>TRBJ2-7|TRBD1|NA|TRBV24-1
TGTGCCACCAGTGACTGGACAGGTAGGGAGTACTTC
CATSDWTGREYF
>TRBJ2-3|TRBD2|NA|TRBV9
TGTGCCAGCAGCGTAGGTAGCGGGGGGGCCACAGATACGCAGTATTTT
CASSVGSGGATDTQYF
>TRBJ2-7|TRBD1|NA|TRBV18
TGTGCCAGCTCACCACCGACGGGACAGGGAACCTACGAGCAGTACTTC
CASSPPTGQGTYEQYF
>TRBJ2-3|NA|NA|TRBV21-1
TGTGCCAGCTGTCCGGGACTAGCTACAGATACGCAGTATTTT
CASCPGLATDTQYF
>TRBJ2-1|TRBD2|NA|TRBV5-1
TGCGCCAGCAGCTCTAGCGGGGGGAGCTCCTACAATGAGCAGTTCTTC
CASSSSGGSSYNEQFF
>TRBJ2-3|TRBD1|NA|TRBV9
TGTGCCAGCAGCGTATTAGGACAGGGATACACAGATACGCAGTATTTT
CASSVLGQGYTDTQYF
>TRBJ2-1|TRBD1|NA|TRBV13
TGTGCCAGCAGCCCGGGACAGGGCGATGAGCAGTTCTTC
CASSPGQGDEQFF
>TRBJ2-2|TRBD2|NA|TRBV10-3
TGTGCCATCAGTGAGTACGGACTAGCGGGGGAGAACACCGGGGAGCTGTTTTTT
CAISEYGLAGENTGELFF
>TRBJ1-1|NA|NA|TRBV19
TGTGCCAGTAGCATTCTTGAGGGCACTGAAGCTTTCTTT
CASSILEGTEAFF
>TRBJ2-7|NA|NA|TRBV21-1
TGTGCCAGCAGCCCTCAGCAGGGGGAACTTTACTTC
CASSPQQGELYF
>TRBJ1-2|NA|NA|TRBV7-9
TGTGCCAGCAGCCGCACGGGACTGATTAACTATGGCTACACCTTC
CASSRTGLINYGYTF
>TRBJ1-4|NA|NA|TRBV10-2
TGCGCCAGCAGTGAGTCTATTAGGGGTAATGAAAAACTGTTTTTT
CASSESIRGNEKLFF
>TRBJ1-1|NA|NA|TRBV2
TGTGCCAGCAGTCGGGATCCGAACACTGAAGCTTTCTTT
CASSRDPNTEAFF
>TRBJ2-5|TRBD1|NA|TRBV2
TGTGCCAGCAGGGTTCGACAGGGGCAGACCCAGTACTTC
CASRVRQGQTQYF
>TRBJ2-5|TRBD1|NA|TRBV3-1/TRBV3-2
TGTGCCAGCAGCCAATGGACAGGGGGCCTCCAAGAGACCCAGTACTTC
CASSQWTGGLQETQYF
>TRBJ1-3|NA|NA|TRBV5-1
TGCGCCAGTATAGCGGGGGACGGCTCTGGAAACACCATATATTTT
CASIAGDGSGNTIYF
>TRBJ1-6|TRBD1|NA|TRBV7-3
TGTGCCAGCAAGGGGGCAGGGGATTCACCCCTCCACTTT
CASKGAGDSPLHF